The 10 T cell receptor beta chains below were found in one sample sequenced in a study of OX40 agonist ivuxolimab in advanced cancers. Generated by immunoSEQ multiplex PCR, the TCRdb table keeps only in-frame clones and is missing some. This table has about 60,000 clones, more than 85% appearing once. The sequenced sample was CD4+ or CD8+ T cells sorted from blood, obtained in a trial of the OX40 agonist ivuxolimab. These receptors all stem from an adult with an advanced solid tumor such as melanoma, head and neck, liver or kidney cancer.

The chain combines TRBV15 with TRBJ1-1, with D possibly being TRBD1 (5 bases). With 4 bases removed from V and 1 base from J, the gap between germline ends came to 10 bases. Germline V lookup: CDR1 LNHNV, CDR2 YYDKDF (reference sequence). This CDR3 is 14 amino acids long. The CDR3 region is CATSKQAQNTEAFF. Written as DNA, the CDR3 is TGTGCCACCAGCAAACAGGCACAGAACACTGAAGCTTTCTTT.

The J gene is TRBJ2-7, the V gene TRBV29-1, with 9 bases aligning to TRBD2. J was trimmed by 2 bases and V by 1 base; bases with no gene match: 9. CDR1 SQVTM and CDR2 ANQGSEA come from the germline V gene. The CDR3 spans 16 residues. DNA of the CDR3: TGCAGCGTTGAAGGTGTGATAGCGGGAGCAGCCTACGAGCAGTACTTC. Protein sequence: CSVEGVIAGAAYEQYF.

The CDR3: CASSTGLGSWEQYF. The CDR3 nucleotides read TGTGCCAGTAGTACCGGACTAGGAAGTTGGGAGCAGTACTTC. The V gene is TRBV19, the J gene TRBJ2-7, with 7 bases identical to TRBD2. CDR1 and CDR2 from the germline V gene are LNHDA and SQIVND (reference sequence). CDR3 length: 14 amino acids. The V segment lost 4 bases and the J segment 7 bases; nucleotides outside the gene matches: 10.

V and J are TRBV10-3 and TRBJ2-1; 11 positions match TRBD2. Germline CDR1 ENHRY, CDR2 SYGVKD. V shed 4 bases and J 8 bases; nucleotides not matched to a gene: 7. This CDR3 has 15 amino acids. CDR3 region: CAISVNSGRGDEQFF. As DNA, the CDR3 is TGTGCCATCAGTGTAAATAGCGGGAGGGGCGATGAGCAGTTCTTC.

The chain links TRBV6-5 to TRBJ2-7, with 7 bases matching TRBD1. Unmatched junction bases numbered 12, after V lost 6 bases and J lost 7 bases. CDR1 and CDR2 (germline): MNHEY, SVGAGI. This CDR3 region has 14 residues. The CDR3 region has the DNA TGTGCCAGCAGGGGGACAGTGGTTTCCTGGGAGCAGTACTTC. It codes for CASRGTVVSWEQYF.

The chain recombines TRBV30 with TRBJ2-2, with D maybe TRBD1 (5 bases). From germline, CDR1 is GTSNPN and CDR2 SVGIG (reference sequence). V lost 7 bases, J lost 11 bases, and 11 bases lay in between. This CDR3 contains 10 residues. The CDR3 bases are TGTGCCTTGTCCTGGGGCGAGCTGTTTTTT. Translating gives CALSWGELFF.

CDR3 DNA: TGTGCCATCGGTAGCGGGGGGGAGACCCAGTACTTC. It translates to CAIGSGGETQYF. V is TRBV10-3 and J is TRBJ2-5; 10 nucleotides line up with TRBD2. CDR1 and CDR2 (germline): ENHRY, SYGVKD. J lost 5 bases, V lost 8 bases, and 2 bases had no gene match. This CDR3 has 12 residues.

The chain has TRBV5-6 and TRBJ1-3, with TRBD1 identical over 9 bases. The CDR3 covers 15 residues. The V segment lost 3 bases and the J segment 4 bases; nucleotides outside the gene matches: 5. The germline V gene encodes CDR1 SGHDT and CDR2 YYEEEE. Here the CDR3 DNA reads TGTGCCAGCAGCTCCGGGACAGGGATGGGAAACACCATATATTTT. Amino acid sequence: CASSSGTGMGNTIYF.

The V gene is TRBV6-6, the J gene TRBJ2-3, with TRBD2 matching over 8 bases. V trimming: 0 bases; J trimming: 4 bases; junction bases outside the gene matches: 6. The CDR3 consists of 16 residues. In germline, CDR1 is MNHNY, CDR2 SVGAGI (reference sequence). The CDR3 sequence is CASSYSLRGAADTQYF. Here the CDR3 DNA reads TGTGCCAGCAGTTACTCATTGCGGGGGGCGGCAGATACGCAGTATTTT.

CDR3 amino acids: CASSSASVRADTQYF. CDR3 in DNA: TGTGCCAGCAGCTCCGCTAGCGTGAGGGCAGATACGCAGTATTTT. This rearrangement joins TRBV5-4 to TRBJ2-3; perhaps TRBD2 as D (6 bases). The CDR3 has 15 residues. The V end was cut by 3 bases, the J end by 4 bases, with 15 bases between. Per the germline V gene, CDR1 is SGHNT and CDR2 is YYREEE (reference sequence). Using reference TRBV5-4 and TRBJ2-3 for the parts outside the CDR3, the full variable domain is ETGVTQSPTHLIKTRGQQVTLRCSSQSGHNTVSWYQQALGQGPQFIFQYYREEENGRGNFPPRFSGLQFPNYSSELNVNALELDDSALYLCASSSASVRADTQYFGPGTRLTVL.